The text below deals with one T cell receptor beta chain. Its antigen is still unknown. Libraries were prepared by immunoSEQ multiplex PCR; TCRdb keeps only in-frame clonotypes and omits some of them. The sample records 50,000 to 60,000 clones, over 70% being singletons. The CDR3 is made up of 15 amino acids. The junction had 2 bases not matched to a gene; V was cut back by 4 bases and J by 6 bases. CDR1 and CDR2 from the germline V gene are MNHNY and SVGAGI (reference sequence). The data were obtained in a study of T cell responses to AZD1222 COVID-19 vaccine. Study-wide context: The study pooled second doses at about 4 or about 12 weeks.

Broader study findings: Most donors were white British, females outnumbered males, and clonal diversity was possibly underestimated. Recipients of two AZD1222 doses showed rising Spike-specific TCR breadth and depth.

The clonotype comes from an adult in good health. The chain joins TRBV6-6 to TRBJ2-1; 14 bases fit TRBD2. The sample in question was peripheral blood, obtained on day 0 of AZD1222 vaccination. The CDR3 region has the DNA TGTGCCAGCAGTTTGGGGACTAGCGGGAGCAATGAGCAGTTCTTC. Its translation: CASSLGTSGSNEQFF.